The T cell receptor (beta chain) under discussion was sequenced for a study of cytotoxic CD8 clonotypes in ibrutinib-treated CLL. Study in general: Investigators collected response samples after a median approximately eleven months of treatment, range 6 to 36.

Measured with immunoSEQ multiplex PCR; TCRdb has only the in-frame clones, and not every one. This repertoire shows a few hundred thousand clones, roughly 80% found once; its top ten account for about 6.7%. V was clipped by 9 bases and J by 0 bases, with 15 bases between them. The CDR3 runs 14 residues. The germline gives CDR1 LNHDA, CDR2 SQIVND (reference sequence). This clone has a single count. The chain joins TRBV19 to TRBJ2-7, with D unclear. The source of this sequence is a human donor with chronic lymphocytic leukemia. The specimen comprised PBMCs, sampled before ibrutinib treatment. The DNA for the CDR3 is TGTGCCAGCCAAGACCGCCCCAGCTCCTACGAGCAGTACTTC. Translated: CASQDRPSSYEQYF.